This T cell receptor beta chain was identified during a study of blood T cell repertoires in COVID-19. There are 16 residues in the CDR3. Trimming cost V 1 base and J 0 bases; bases outside gene matches: 2. CDR1 and CDR2 from the germline V gene are LNHDA and SQIVND (reference sequence). Those enrolled, adults aged roughly 18 to 90 years, came from roughly 22 US areas. This table comes from immunoSEQ multiplex PCR, and its TCRdb copy is limited to in-frame clones, with some not included. The sample contains some 260,000 clones, roughly 91% of which appear only once. The gene calls are TRBV19 and TRBJ1-4, with 7 bases aligning to TRBD1. The sequencing sample was made of PBMCs or T cells enriched from blood (not recorded which). The clonotype comes from a man aged 40-49 years who had recovered from COVID-19. The CDR3 DNA sequence: TGTGCCAGTAGTATAGGCAGGGGGGCAACTAATGAAAAACTGTTTTTT. Encoded protein: CASSIGRGATNEKLFF.